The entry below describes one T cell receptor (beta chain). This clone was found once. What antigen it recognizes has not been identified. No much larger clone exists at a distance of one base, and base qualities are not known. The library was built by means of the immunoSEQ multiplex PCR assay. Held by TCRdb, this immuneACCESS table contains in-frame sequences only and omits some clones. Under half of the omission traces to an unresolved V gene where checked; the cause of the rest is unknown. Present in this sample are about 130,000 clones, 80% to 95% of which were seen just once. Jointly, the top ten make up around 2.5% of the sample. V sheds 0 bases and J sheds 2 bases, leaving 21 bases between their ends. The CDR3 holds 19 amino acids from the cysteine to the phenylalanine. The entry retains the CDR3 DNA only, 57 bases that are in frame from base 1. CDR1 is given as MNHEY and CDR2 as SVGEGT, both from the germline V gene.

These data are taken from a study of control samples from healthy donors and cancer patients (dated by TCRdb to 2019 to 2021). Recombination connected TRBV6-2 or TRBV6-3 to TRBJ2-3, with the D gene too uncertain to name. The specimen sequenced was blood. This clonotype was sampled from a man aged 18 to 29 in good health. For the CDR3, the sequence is CASSYSPPLSLTHTDTQYF. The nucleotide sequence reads TGTGCCAGCAGTTACTCCCCCCCTCTCTCCCTCACACACACAGATACGCAGTATTTT.